This entry lists 16 T cell receptor beta chains sequenced from one sample in a study of T cell responses to AZD1222 COVID-19 vaccine. The protocol was immunoSEQ multiplex PCR, while the TCRdb copy is restricted to in-frame clones and leaves out a portion. The sample has more than 65,000 clones, approximately 83% seen once. The specimen was peripheral blood, collected 28 days after the second AZD1222 dose. The receptor source for this set is an adult who received the AZD1222 COVID-19 vaccine.

The chain combines TRBV18 with TRBJ2-5, with D possibly being TRBD1 (8 bases). Germline lookup yields CDR1 KGHSH and CDR2 LQKENI. The CDR3 spans 14 residues. V lost 3 bases to trimming and J lost 5 bases, with 13 bases between them. Here the CDR3 reads CASSPDREGETQYF. The CDR3 coding sequence is TGTGCCAGCTCACCGGACAGGGAGGGGGAGACCCAGTACTTC.

The chain joins TRBV19 to TRBJ1-6; possible D gene TRBD1, 6 bases. Trimming left V 6 bases short and J 4 bases short, with 16 bases between. Germline CDR1 reads LNHDA; CDR2 reads SQIVND (reference sequence). The CDR3 consists of 16 residues. The CDR3 is CASSPQGGGYNSPLHF. The CDR3, as DNA: TGTGCCAGTAGCCCCCAGGGAGGGGGTTATAATTCACCCCTCCACTTT. The full variable domain, completed using reference TRBV19 and TRBJ1-6, is DGGITQSPKYLFRKEGQNVTLSCEQNLNHDAMYWYRQDPGQGLRLIYYSQIVNDFQKGDIAEGYSVSREKKESFPLTVTSAQKNPTAFYLCASSPQGGGYNSPLHFGNGTRLTVT.

This chain uses TRBV15 with TRBJ1-2; D perhaps matches TRBD1 (6 bases). Deletions cut 4 bases from V and 7 bases from J, with 13 bases between. Germline V gene sequence: CDR1 LNHNV, CDR2 YYDKDF (reference sequence). The CDR3 totals 13 residues. The DNA for the CDR3 is TGTGCCACCAGCACGGACAGTTTCCTTGGCTACACCTTC. This codes for CATSTDSFLGYTF.

This clone was seen a single time. The rearrangement links TRBV7-9 to TRBJ1-1; D not resolved. The CDR3 length is 12 residues. The germline V gene encodes CDR1 SEHNR and CDR2 FQNEAQ (reference sequence). The V end lost 3 bases, the J end lost 6 bases, and 8 bases lay between the germline ends. This CDR3 is CASSLGKAEAFF. CDR3 DNA: TGTGCCAGCAGCTTGGGGAAGGCTGAAGCTTTCTTT.

The chain links TRBV15 to TRBJ1-5; D gene uncertain. The CDR3 consists of 13 residues. In germline, CDR1 is LNHNV, CDR2 YYDKDF (reference sequence). Trimming cost V 5 bases and J 8 bases, with 13 bases left between them. The CDR3 loop is CATSRGGIEPQHF. Here the CDR3 DNA reads TGTGCCACCAGCCGAGGTGGGATTGAGCCCCAGCATTTT.

V usage is TRBV7-8 and J usage is TRBJ2-1; 7 positions match TRBD1. Germline V gives CDR1 SGHVS, CDR2 FQNEAQ. With V trimmed by 1 base and J by 6 bases, 3 bases remained unmatched. This CDR3 spans 14 amino acids. For the CDR3, the DNA is TGTGCCAGCAGCTTAGTAGGGACAGTCAATGAGCAGTTCTTC. Encoded protein: CASSLVGTVNEQFF.

The chain links TRBV7-2 to TRBJ1-4; D gene uncertain. In germline, CDR1 is SGHTA, CDR2 FQGNSA. V gave up 5 bases and J gave up 8 bases, with 18 bases separating them. The CDR3 totals 15 residues. CDR3 sequence (DNA): TGTGCCAGCAGCCCGCCCGGGATCGAAGGGGAAAAACTGTTTTTT. As protein: CASSPPGIEGEKLFF.

The V call is TRBV2, the J call TRBJ2-7; D gene uncertain. V was pared by 3 bases and J by 5 bases, with 14 bases between. Per the germline V gene, CDR1 is SNHLY and CDR2 is FYNNEI. The CDR3 contains 14 residues. For the CDR3, the DNA is TGTGCCAGCAGTGAGTTGAAGGGATTCCACGAGCAGTACTTC. This sequence encodes CASSELKGFHEQYF.

The chain combines TRBV3-1 (or the pseudogene TRBV3-2) with TRBJ1-5, with a tentative D call TRBD1 (5 bases). Germline V gene sequence: CDR1 LGHDT, CDR2 YNNKEL (reference sequence). V was shortened by 5 bases and J by 6 bases, with 14 bases between the two germline ends. This CDR3 has 14 residues. CDR3 in amino acids: CASSDTRGSQPQHF. DNA for the CDR3: TGTGCCAGCAGCGACACGAGGGGAAGTCAGCCCCAGCATTTT.

This chain uses TRBV28 with TRBJ2-2; 11 nucleotides match TRBD2. The CDR3 totals 14 residues. Germline V gene lookup returns CDR1 MDHEN and CDR2 SYDVKM. J lost 7 bases, V lost 8 bases, and 6 bases had no gene match. The CDR3 coding sequence is TGTGCCAGCGCACTAGCGGGGGTGATCGGGGAGCTGTTTTTT. It codes for CASALAGVIGELFF.

This chain links TRBV6-2 or TRBV6-3 with TRBJ2-7; D gene uncertain. The CDR3 covers 11 residues. Trimming cost V 2 bases and J 5 bases, with 4 bases left between them. Looked up from germline, CDR1 is MNHEY and CDR2 is SVGEGT. Written as DNA, the CDR3 is TGTGCCAGCAGTTACGGGGACGAGCAGTACTTC. It is translated as CASSYGDEQYF.

The rearrangement uses TRBV4-1 and TRBJ1-1, with 7 nucleotides matching TRBD1. V was pared by 3 bases and J by 6 bases, with 19 bases of the junction left unmatched. Germline-derived CDR1 and CDR2 are MGHRA and YSYEKL. The CDR3 has 18 residues. The DNA of the CDR3 is TGCGCCAGCAGCCATCTAACCGCGTCAAGGAACGGACAGGCTGAAGCTTTCTTT. As protein: CASSHLTASRNGQAEAFF.

The chain carries TRBV7-9 and TRBJ2-5, with D perhaps TRBD1 or TRBD2 (5 bases each). The germline gives CDR1 SEHNR, CDR2 FQNEAQ (reference sequence). V dropped 5 bases and J dropped 4 bases, with 14 bases sitting between them. The CDR3 is 14 amino acids. CDR3 in DNA: TGTGCCAGCAGCCAAGGGGCAGGGAGAGAGACCCAGTACTTC. This sequence encodes CASSQGAGRETQYF.

This chain connects TRBV20-1 to TRBJ2-3, with D hard to call. V lost 4 bases and J lost 6, with 11 bases in between. The CDR3 totals 12 residues. CDR1 is DFQATT, CDR2 SNEGSKA, per germline (reference sequence). CDR3 in amino acids: CSATDLRDTQYF. The CDR3 DNA follows: TGCAGTGCTACTGACCTCAGGGATACGCAGTATTTT.

This clone appeared once. The V gene is TRBV11-1, the J gene TRBJ2-1; 8 bases match TRBD1. The ends lost 2 bases at V and 9 bases at J; junction bases unmatched: 6. The germline CDR1 and CDR2 sequences are SGHAT and FQDESV (reference sequence). The CDR3 spans 14 residues. CDR3 loop: CASSLLTGVSEQFF. DNA of the CDR3: TGTGCCAGCAGCTTATTGACAGGGGTTAGTGAGCAGTTCTTC.

The chain combines TRBV20-1 with TRBJ2-3; no clear D. Germline V lookup: CDR1 DFQATT, CDR2 SNEGSKA (reference sequence). The CDR3 consists of 11 residues. V was shortened by 6 bases and J by 4 bases, with 8 bases between the two germline ends. CDR3 nucleotides: TGCAGTGCCAGAACGGCAGATACGCAGTATTTT. It specifies CSARTADTQYF.